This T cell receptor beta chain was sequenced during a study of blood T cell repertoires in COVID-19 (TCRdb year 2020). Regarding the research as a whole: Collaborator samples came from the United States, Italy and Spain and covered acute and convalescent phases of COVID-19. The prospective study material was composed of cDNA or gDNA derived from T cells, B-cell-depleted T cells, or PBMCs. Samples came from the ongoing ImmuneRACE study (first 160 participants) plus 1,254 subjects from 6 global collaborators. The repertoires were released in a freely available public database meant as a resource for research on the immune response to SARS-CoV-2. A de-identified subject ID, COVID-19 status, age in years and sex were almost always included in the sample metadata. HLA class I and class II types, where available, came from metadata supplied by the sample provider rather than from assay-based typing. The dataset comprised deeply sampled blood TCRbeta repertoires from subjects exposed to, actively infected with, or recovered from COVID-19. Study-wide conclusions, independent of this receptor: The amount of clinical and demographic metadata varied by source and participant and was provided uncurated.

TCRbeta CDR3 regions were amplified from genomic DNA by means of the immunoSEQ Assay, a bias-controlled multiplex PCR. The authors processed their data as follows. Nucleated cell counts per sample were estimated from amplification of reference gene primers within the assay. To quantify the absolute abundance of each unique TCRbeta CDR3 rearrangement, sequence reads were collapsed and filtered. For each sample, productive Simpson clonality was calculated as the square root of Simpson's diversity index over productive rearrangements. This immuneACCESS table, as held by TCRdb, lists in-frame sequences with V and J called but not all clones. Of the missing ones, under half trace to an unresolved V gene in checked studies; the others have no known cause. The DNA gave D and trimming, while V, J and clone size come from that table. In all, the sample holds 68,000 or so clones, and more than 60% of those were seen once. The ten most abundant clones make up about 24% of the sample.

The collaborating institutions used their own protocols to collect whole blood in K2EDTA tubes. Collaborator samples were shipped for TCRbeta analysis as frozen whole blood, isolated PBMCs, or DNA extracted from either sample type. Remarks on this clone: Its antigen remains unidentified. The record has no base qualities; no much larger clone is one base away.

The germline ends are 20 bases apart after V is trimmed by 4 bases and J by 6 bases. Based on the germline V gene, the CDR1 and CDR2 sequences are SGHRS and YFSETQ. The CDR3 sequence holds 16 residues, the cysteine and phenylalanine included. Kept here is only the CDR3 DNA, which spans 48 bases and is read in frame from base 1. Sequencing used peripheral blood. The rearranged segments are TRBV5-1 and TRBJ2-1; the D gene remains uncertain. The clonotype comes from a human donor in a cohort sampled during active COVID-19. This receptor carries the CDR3 CASSPRLAAPGNEQFF. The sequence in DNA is TGCGCCAGCAGCCCTCGACTGGCCGCCCCGGGCAATGAGCAGTTCTTC.